The 3 T cell receptor beta chains reported below all come from one sample, sequenced in a study of blood T cell repertoires in COVID-19. Repertoires were generated with immunoSEQ multiplex PCR, while TCRdb's copy carries only in-frame clones and drops some. The sample lists about 220,000 clones, about 90% occurring once. Sequenced material: peripheral blood. The source is a man in his forties or fifties with active or convalescent COVID-19.

This chain links TRBV7-6 with TRBJ1-1, with TRBD1 matching over 7 bases. J lost 11 bases, V lost 5 bases, and 20 bases had no gene match. Germline CDR1 and CDR2: SGHVS and FNYEAQ. The length of the CDR3 is 16 residues. DNA for the CDR3: TGTGCCAGCAGCCTGTTTACCGGGACAGTTAACGCTATGGCTTTCTTT. Protein sequence: CASSLFTGTVNAMAFF.

This rearrangement joins TRBV14 to TRBJ1-1, with D maybe TRBD1 (5 bases). Germline V gene sequence: CDR1 SGHDN, CDR2 FVKESK. There are 14 residues in the CDR3. With 4 bases removed from V and 4 bases from J, the gap between germline ends came to 13 bases. CDR3 bases: TGTGCCAGCAGCCGCAGCAGGGTCCGCACTGAAGCTTTCTTT. Its translation: CASSRSRVRTEAFF.

The rearrangement joins TRBV2 to TRBJ2-7; 7 bases are a match to TRBD1. J lost 2 bases, V lost 6 bases, and 4 bases had no gene match. The CDR3 runs to 13 residues. From germline, CDR1 is SNHLY and CDR2 FYNNEI. The CDR3 loop is CASRRDSPYEQYF. The CDR3 coding sequence is TGTGCCAGCAGGAGGGACAGCCCCTACGAGCAGTACTTC.